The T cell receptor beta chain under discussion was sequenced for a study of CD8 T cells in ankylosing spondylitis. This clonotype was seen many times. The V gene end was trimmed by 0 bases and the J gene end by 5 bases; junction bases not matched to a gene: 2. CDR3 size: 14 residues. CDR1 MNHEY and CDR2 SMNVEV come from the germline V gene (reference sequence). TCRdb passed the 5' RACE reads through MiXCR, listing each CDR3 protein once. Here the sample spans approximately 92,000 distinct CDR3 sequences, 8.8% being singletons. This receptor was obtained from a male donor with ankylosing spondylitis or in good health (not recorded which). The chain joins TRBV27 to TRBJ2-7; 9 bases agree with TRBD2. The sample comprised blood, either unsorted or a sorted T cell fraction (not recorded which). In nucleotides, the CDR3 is TGTGCCAGCAGTTTATCGGCTAGCGGGGACGAGCAGTACTTC. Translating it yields CASSLSASGDEQYF.